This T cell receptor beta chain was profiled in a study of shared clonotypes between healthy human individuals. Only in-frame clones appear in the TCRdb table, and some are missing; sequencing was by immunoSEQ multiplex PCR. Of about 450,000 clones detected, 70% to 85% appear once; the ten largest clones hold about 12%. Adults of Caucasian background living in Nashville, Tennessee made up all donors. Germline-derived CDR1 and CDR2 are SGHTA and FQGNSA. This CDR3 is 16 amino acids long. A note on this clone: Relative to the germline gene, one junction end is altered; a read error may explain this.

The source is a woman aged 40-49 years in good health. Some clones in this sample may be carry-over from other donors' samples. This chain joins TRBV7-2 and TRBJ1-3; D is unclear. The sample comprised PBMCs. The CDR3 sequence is CASSFTGALTGNTIHF. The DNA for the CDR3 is TGTGCCAGCAGCTTTACCGGTGCCCTAACTGGAAACACCATACATTTT.